The entry that follows covers one T cell receptor (beta chain) sequence. The antigen remains unidentified. Peripheral blood samples of roughly 9.8 milliliters were drawn from each donor. The authors isolated at least 6.5 million PBMCs per sample. Next came a second PCR, run for about 7 to 12 cycles, which used a sample-barcoded 5' primer along with a J-beta primer mix. Each cDNA was tagged by a template-switch adaptor containing 12 random nucleotides. One entry per CDR3 protein, called by TCRdb with MiXCR from the 5' RACE reads. The sample has 1.4 million or so distinct CDR3 sequences, around 40% seen once. The entry originates in a study of blood T cells in healthy people across ages. The ends were cut back, 0 bases at V and 9 bases at J, with 12 bases in the middle. This CDR3 contains 14 residues. Findings and limits, study-wide: TCR beta diversity was tightly associated with the proportion of naive T cells.

The sequencing input was blood. This rearrangement joins TRBV12-3 or TRBV12-4 to TRBJ1-5; no clear D gene. The TCR comes from a woman under 30 in good health. Here the CDR3 reads CASSLALGPGPQHF. CDR3 DNA sequence: TGTGCCAGCAGTTTAGCGTTGGGCCCAGGGCCCCAGCATTTT.